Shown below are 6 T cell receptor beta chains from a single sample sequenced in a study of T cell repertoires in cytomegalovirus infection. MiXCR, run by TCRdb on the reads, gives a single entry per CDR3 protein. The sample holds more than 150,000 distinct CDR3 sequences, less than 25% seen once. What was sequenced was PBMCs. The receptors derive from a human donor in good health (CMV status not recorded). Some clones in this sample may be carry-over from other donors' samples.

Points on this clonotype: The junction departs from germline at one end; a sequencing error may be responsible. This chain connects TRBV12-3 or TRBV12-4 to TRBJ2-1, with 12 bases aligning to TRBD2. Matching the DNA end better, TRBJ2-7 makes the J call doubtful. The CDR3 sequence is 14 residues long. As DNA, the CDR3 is TGTGCCAGCAATTTACTAGCGGGGGGCAATGAGCAGTACTTC. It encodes CASNLLAGGNEQYF.

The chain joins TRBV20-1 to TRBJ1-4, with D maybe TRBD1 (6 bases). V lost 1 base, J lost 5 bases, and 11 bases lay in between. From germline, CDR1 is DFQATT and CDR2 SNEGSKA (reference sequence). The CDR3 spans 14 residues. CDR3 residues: CSARGQDWNEKLFF. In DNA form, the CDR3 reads TGCAGTGCTAGAGGACAGGATTGGAATGAAAAACTGTTTTTT.

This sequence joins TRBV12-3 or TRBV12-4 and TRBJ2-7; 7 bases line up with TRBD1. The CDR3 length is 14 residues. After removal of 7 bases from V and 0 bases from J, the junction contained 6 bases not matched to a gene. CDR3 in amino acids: CASTPGQDSYEQYF. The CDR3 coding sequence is TGTGCCAGCACCCCAGGACAGGACTCCTACGAGCAGTACTTC.

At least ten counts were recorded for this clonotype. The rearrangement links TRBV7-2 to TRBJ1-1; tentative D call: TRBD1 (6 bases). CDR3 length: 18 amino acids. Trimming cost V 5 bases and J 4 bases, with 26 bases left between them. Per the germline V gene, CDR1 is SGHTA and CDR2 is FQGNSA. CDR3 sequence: CASSPPPSIWGALTEAFF. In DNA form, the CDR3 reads TGTGCCAGCAGCCCGCCCCCCTCCATCTGGGGGGCACTCACTGAAGCTTTCTTT.

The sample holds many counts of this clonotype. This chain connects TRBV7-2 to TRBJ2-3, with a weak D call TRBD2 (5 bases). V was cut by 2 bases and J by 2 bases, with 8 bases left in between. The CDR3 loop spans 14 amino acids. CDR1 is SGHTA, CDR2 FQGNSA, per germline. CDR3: CASSLSGLTDTQYF. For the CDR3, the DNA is TGTGCCAGCAGCTTATCTGGACTCACAGATACGCAGTATTTT. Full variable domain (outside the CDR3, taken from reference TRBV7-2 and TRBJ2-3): GAGVSQSPSNKVTEKGKDVELRCDPISGHTALYWYRQSLGQGLEFLIYFQGNSAPDKSGLPSDRFSAERTGGSVSTLTIQRTQQEDSAVYLCASSLSGLTDTQYFGPGTRLTVL.

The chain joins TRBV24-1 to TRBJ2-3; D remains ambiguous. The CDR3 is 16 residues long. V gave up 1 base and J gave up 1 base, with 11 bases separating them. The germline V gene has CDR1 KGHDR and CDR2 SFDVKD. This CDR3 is CATSDFGGIGTDTQYF. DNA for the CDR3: TGTGCCACCAGTGATTTTGGCGGTATCGGCACAGATACGCAGTATTTT.